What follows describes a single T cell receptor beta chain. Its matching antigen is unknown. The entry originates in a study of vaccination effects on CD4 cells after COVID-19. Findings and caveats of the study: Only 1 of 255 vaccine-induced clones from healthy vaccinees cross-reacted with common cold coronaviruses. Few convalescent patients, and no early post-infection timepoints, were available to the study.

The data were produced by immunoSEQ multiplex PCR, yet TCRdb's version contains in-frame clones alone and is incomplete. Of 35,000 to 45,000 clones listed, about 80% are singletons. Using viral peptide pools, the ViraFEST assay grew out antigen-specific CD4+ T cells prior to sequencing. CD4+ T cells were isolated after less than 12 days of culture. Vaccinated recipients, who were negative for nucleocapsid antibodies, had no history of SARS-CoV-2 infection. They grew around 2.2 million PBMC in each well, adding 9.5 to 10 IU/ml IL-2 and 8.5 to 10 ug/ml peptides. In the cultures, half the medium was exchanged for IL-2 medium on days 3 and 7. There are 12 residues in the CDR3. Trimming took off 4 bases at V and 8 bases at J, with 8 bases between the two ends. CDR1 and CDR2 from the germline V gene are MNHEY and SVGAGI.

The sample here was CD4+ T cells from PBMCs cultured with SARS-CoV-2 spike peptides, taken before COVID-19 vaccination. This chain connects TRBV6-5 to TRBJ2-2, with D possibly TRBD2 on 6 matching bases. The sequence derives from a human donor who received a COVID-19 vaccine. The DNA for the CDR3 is TGTGCCAGCAGTTCAGGAGGGGGGGAGCTGTTTTTT. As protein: CASSSGGGELFF.